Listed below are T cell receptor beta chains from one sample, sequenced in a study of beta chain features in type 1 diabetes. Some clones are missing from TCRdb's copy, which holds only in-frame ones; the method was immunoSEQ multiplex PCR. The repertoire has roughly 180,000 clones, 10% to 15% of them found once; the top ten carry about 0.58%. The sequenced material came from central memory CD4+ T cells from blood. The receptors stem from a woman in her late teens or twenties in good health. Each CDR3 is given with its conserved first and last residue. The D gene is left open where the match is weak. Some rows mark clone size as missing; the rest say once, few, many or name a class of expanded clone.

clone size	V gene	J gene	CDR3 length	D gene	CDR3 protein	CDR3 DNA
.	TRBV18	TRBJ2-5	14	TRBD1	CASSPNRGRETQYF	TGTGCCAGCTCACCCAACAGGGGGCGAGAGACCCAGTACTTC
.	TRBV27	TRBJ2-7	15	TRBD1	CASSSPSGQRYEQYF	TGTGCCAGCAGTTCCCCCTCGGGACAGCGCTACGAGCAGTACTTC
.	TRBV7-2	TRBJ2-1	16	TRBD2	CASSLRASGSVDEQFF	TGTGCCAGCAGCTTAAGGGCTAGCGGGAGCGTGGATGAGCAGTTCTTC
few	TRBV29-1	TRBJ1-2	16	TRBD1	CSVGSQVRDRGHGYTF	TGCAGCGTTGGATCCCAAGTTCGGGACAGGGGGCACGGCTACACCTTC
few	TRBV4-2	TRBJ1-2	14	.	CASSHLDRNYGYTF	TGTGCCAGCAGCCATCTTGACAGGAACTATGGCTACACCTTC
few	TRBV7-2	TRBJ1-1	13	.	CASSRSRLTEAFF	TGTGCCAGCAGCCGGTCGAGGCTCACTGAAGCTTTCTTT
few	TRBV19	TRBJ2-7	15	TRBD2	CASSITGLAGPEQYF	TGTGCCAGTAGTATTACGGGACTAGCGGGACCCGAGCAGTACTTC
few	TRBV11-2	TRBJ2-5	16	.	CASSLGGRSTQETQYF	TGTGCCAGCAGCTTAGGTGGCAGGTCCACCCAAGAGACCCAGTACTTC
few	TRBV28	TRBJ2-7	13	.	CAIGRGQTPEQYF	TGTGCCATTGGCAGGGGACAAACTCCCGAGCAGTACTTC
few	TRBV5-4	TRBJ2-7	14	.	CASSLGSGRYEQYF	TGTGCCAGCAGCTTGGGGTCAGGCCGATACGAGCAGTACTTC
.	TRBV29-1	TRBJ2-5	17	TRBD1	CSVEGIKTGDPQETQYF	TGCAGCGTTGAAGGCATCAAGACAGGGGACCCCCAAGAGACCCAGTACTTC
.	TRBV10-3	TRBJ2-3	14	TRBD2	CATASGSGTDTQYF	TGTGCCACCGCGAGCGGGAGTGGCACAGATACGCAGTATTTT
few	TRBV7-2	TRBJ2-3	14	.	CASSLLRGTDTQYF	TGTGCCAGCAGCTTACTCCGGGGCACAGATACGCAGTATTTT
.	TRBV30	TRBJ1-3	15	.	CAWGRDSTAGNTIYF	TGTGCCTGGGGCCGTGACAGTACGGCGGGAAACACCATATATTTT
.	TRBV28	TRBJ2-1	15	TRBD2	CASSRTSGIDDEQFF	TGTGCCAGCAGCCGGACTAGCGGGATAGATGATGAGCAGTTCTTC
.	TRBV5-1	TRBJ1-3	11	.	CASSGDSAIYF	TGCGCCAGCAGCGGCGATAGCGCCATATATTTT
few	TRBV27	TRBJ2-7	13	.	CASSFREREEQYF	TGTGCCAGCAGTTTCCGAGAAAGAGAGGAGCAGTACTTC
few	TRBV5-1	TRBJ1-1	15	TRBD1	CASVPGQGWDTEAFF	TGCGCCAGCGTCCCGGGACAGGGATGGGACACTGAAGCTTTCTTT
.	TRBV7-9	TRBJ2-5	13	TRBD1	CASSGQGLETQYF	TGTGCCAGCTCGGGACAGGGGTTAGAGACCCAGTACTTC
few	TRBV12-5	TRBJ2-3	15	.	CASATFTGGADTQYF	TGTGCTAGTGCCACATTTACCGGCGGTGCAGATACGCAGTATTTT
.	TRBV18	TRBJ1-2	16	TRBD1	CASSPPRPDRGRGYTF	TGTGCCAGCTCACCACCCCGTCCGGACAGGGGTCGGGGCTACACCTTC